These 16 T cell receptor beta chains were all obtained from the same sample, sequenced in a study of T cells in Graves' hyperthyroidism and ophthalmopathy. TCR beta CDR3 region amplification was performed from RNA transcripts. Initially, a first-round RT-PCR of the TCR CDR3 employed the HTBI primer set. TCRdb reprocessed the multiplex PCR reads with MiXCR, giving one entry per CDR3 protein. The table lists about 500,000 distinct CDR3 sequences, around 15% of them singletons. The sample was blood. The receptor set was obtained from a woman younger than 35 with Graves' hyperthyroidism.

This clonotype was recorded a few times. The genes are TRBV30 and TRBJ2-4, with D possibly matching TRBD1 (6 bases). Trimming pared 6 bases from V and 0 bases from J, leaving 15 bases between. CDR3 length: 15 residues. The germline gives CDR1 GTSNPN, CDR2 SVGIG (reference sequence). CDR3 coding DNA: TGTGCCTGTCGGGCAGGGGATCTAGCCAAAAACATTCAGTACTTC. It is translated as CACRAGDLAKNIQYF.

This clonotype was seen at least ten times. This chain joins TRBV18 and TRBJ2-5; D not certain. The length of the CDR3 is 12 residues. Germline-derived CDR1 and CDR2 are KGHSH and LQKENI. The ends were cut back, 2 bases at V and 3 bases at J, with 4 bases in the middle. The CDR3 DNA sequence: TGTGCCAGCTCACCAGAGGAAGAGACCCAGTACTTC. This encodes CASSPEEETQYF.

This clonotype was detected ten times or more. The J gene is TRBJ1-1, the V gene TRBV7-9, with D unresolved. This CDR3 region has 13 residues. Trimming removed 3 bases from V and 4 bases from J, with 9 bases in between. CDR1 is SEHNR and CDR2 is FQNEAQ in the germline V gene (reference sequence). CDR3 in amino acids: CASSFGPTTEAFF. The CDR3 DNA sequence: TGTGCCAGCAGCTTTGGACCAACCACTGAAGCTTTCTTT.

In its sample, this clonotype was seen many times. The chain recombines TRBV24-1 with TRBJ1-5, with 9 bases matching TRBD1. J lost 2 bases, V lost 4 bases, and 2 bases had no gene match. Germline CDR1 KGHDR, CDR2 SFDVKD. The CDR3 extends over 15 amino acids. In nucleotides, the CDR3 is TGTGCCACCAGTGAGGGGACAGGGCGCAATCAGCCCCAGCATTTT. Its protein is CATSEGTGRNQPQHF.

This clonotype turned up a few times. The chain couples TRBV12-3 or TRBV12-4 to TRBJ1-5; 8 nucleotides align to TRBD1. This CDR3 is built from 17 residues. Germline trimming cut 6 bases from V and 2 bases from J; bases unmatched to any gene: 12. The DNA of the CDR3 is TGTGCCAGCAGAACCGGGACAGGAGGGTTCGGCAATCAGCCCCAGCATTTT. It encodes CASRTGTGGFGNQPQHF.

This clonotype was picked up many times. The chain couples TRBV20-1 to TRBJ1-6; D call uncertain. This CDR3 region has 10 residues. The V gene lost 5 bases and the J gene lost 11 bases, with 7 bases spanning the gap. Germline V gene lookup returns CDR1 DFQATT and CDR2 SNEGSKA (reference sequence). CDR3 amino acids: CSAELTPLHF. The CDR3 coding sequence is TGCAGTGCTGAACTGACACCCCTCCACTTT.

This clonotype was detected ten times or more. V and J are TRBV4-2 and TRBJ2-5; TRBD2 agrees at 12 bases. Germline V gene lookup returns CDR1 LGHNA and CDR2 YNFKEQ. The CDR3 runs 15 residues. J was trimmed by 4 bases and V by 1 base; bases with no gene match: 1. CDR3 sequence reads: CASSQGGLAGETQYF. The CDR3 DNA reads as TGTGCCAGCAGCCAAGGGGGACTAGCGGGAGAGACCCAGTACTTC.

This sequence joins TRBV20-1 and TRBJ2-5, with a tentative D call TRBD2 (6 bases). The CDR3 is 14 residues long. Germline V lookup: CDR1 DFQATT, CDR2 SNEGSKA (reference sequence). V lost 0 bases and J lost 4, with 12 bases in between. CDR3 region: CSAREGGNTETQYF. The CDR3 nucleotides are TGCAGTGCTAGAGAAGGCGGGAATACAGAGACCCAGTACTTC.

This clonotype was counted ten times or more. The chain has TRBV28 and TRBJ2-4; D not certain. The V end was cut by 7 bases, the J end by 0 bases, with 10 bases between. Germline CDR1 MDHEN, CDR2 SYDVKM. The length of the CDR3 is 14 residues. CDR3 sequence reads: CASTATLAKNIQYF. CDR3 bases: TGTGCCAGCACCGCAACCCTAGCCAAAAACATTCAGTACTTC. Full variable domain (missing parts from reference TRBV28 and TRBJ2-4): DVKVTQSSRYLVKRTGEKVFLECVQDMDHENMFWYRQDPGLGLRLIYFSYDVKMKEKGDIPEGYSVSREKKERFSLILESASTNQTSMYLCASTATLAKNIQYFGAGTRLSVL.

This chain uses TRBV20-1 with TRBJ1-1; possible D gene TRBD1, 5 bases. Trimming removed 0 bases at V and 5 bases at J, with 16 bases between. The CDR3 is made up of 15 amino acids. Germline lookup yields CDR1 DFQATT and CDR2 SNEGSKA (reference sequence). The DNA of the CDR3 is TGCAGTGCTAGAGACTCTCGGGGGGGGGGGACTGAAGCTTTCTTT. This encodes CSARDSRGGGTEAFF.

There are many counts of this clonotype. The V and J genes are TRBV6-2 or TRBV6-3 and TRBJ1-4; TRBD1 aligns across 7 bases. This CDR3 is built from 16 residues. In germline, CDR1 is MNHEY, CDR2 SVGEGT. V lost 0 bases and J lost 6; bases outside the gene matches: 7. The CDR3 protein is CASSYSPDRPDEKLFF. The CDR3 nucleotides read TGTGCCAGCAGTTACTCCCCGGACAGGCCGGATGAAAAACTGTTTTTT.

This clonotype was counted at least ten times. The chain has TRBV5-1 and TRBJ1-1; D not resolved. Germline assignment: CDR1 SGHRS and CDR2 YFSETQ. The CDR3 sequence is 15 residues long. V was trimmed by 0 bases and J by 0 bases, leaving 9 bases between them. DNA for the CDR3: TGCGCCAGCAGCTTGGCTCAGACACTGAACACTGAAGCTTTCTTT. It encodes CASSLAQTLNTEAFF.

This clonotype was recorded at least ten times. This chain joins TRBV12-3 or TRBV12-4 and TRBJ2-2; tentative D call: TRBD2 (5 bases). The CDR3 is 16 residues long. With 3 bases removed from V and 0 bases from J, the gap between germline ends came to 11 bases. The CDR3 bases are TGTGCCAGCAGTTTGGCCAGCGGAGCGAACACCGGGGAGCTGTTTTTT. Translation: CASSLASGANTGELFF.

Of note for this clonotype: A clone one base away is much larger, so this may be a read error. V usage is TRBV28 and J usage is TRBJ2-5; the D is unclear. CDR3 length: 13 residues. Germline loops: CDR1 MDHEN, CDR2 SYDVKM. CDR3 residues: CASILTPPETQYF. Here the CDR3 DNA reads TGTGCCAGCATTTTAACCCCCCCCGAGACCCAGTACTTC.

Ten or more counts support this clonotype. This rearrangement joins TRBV28 to TRBJ1-1, with no clear D. Trimming shortened V by 6 bases and J by 4 bases, and 18 bases separated the two germline ends. The CDR3 is 15 amino acids. Germline V lookup: CDR1 MDHEN, CDR2 SYDVKM. CDR3 in DNA: TGTGCCAGCAGCGAATTGGGTCCCGGGAGCACTGAAGCTTTCTTT. It encodes CASSELGPGSTEAFF.

In its sample, this clonotype was seen a few times. The CDR3 bases are TGCGCCAGCAGCCAAGCGATCTCTGGGGCCAACGTCCTGACTTTC. It codes for CASSQAISGANVLTF. The rearrangement uses TRBV4-3 and TRBJ2-6; no clear D gene. Germline CDR1 is LGHNA and CDR2 is YSLEER. There are 15 residues in the CDR3. V lost 1 base and J 0 bases, leaving 4 bases between the germline ends.